Listed below are T cell receptor beta chains from one sample, sequenced in a study of T cells in localized non-small cell lung cancer. Sequencing was performed with immunoSEQ multiplex PCR; in TCRdb, only in-frame clones are kept and a portion is missing. Among about 21,000 clones listed, 84% were seen once. The source was peripheral blood, collected before any cancer treatment. The receptors come from a man aged 35 to 69 with stage I lung adenocarcinoma. Both conserved end residues are part of each CDR3. D genes are given only for firm matches. Clone size is given for some rows only: seen once, a few or many times, or a class if the clone is expanded.

clone_size | d_call | j_call | v_call | cdr3_nt | cdr3_aa
. | TRBD1 | TRBJ2-5 | TRBV5-1 | TGCGCCAGCAGCTTATACAGGGGGCAAGAGGAGACCCAGTACTTC | CASSLYRGQEETQYF
few | TRBD2 | TRBJ2-4 | TRBV20-1 | TGCAGTGTAGCGGGTGGAAACATTCAGTACTTC | CSVAGGNIQYF
once | . | TRBJ2-1 | TRBV5-4 | TGTGCCAGCAGCCCTAGTACGGGAGATCAGTTCTTC | CASSPSTGDQFF
. | . | TRBJ1-1 | TRBV9 | TGTGCCAGCAGCGTCAACAGGAACACTGAAGCTTTCTTT | CASSVNRNTEAFF
. | TRBD2 | TRBJ2-3 | TRBV7-3 | TGTGCCAGCAGTCTAGCGGGGGGAACAGATACGCAGTATTTT | CASSLAGGTDTQYF
. | TRBD1 | TRBJ2-7 | TRBV18 | TGTGCCAGCTCGCCCACCACCCCCGGGACAGGGAGCGAGCAGTACTTC | CASSPTTPGTGSEQYF
. | . | TRBJ1-2 | TRBV4-2 | TGTGCCAGCAGCTTGGCTTTAGGATTCGGAGGCTACACCTTC | CASSLALGFGGYTF
. | TRBD2 | TRBJ2-5 | TRBV4-2 | TGTGCCAGCAGCCCTTTAATAGCGGGGTTCCAAGAGACCCAGTACTTC | CASSPLIAGFQETQYF
. | . | TRBJ1-2 | TRBV7-9 | TGTGCCAGCAGCTTGTGGACGGTTTCTAACTATGGCTACACCTTC | CASSLWTVSNYGYTF
. | TRBD2 | TRBJ2-3 | TRBV7-8 | TGTGCCAGCGCCGTAGATGGCGGGAGTCCGCAGTATTTT | CASAVDGGSPQYF
. | . | TRBJ2-4 | TRBV4-1 | TGCGCCAGCAGCCAAGGGGGGATGGGCACAGCCAAAAACATTCAGTACTTC | CASSQGGMGTAKNIQYF
. | . | TRBJ1-4 | TRBV28 | TGTGCCAGCAGAACAACGGGGGGAACTAATGAAAAACTGTTTTTT | CASRTTGGTNEKLFF
. | TRBD1 | TRBJ2-7 | TRBV7-2 | TGTGCCAGCAGCCGTACAGGGGGCGATATGAACGAGCAGTACTTC | CASSRTGGDMNEQYF
. | . | TRBJ2-1 | TRBV7-9 | TGTGCCAGCAGTGGGGGGTATTTCAATGAGCAGTTCTTC | CASSGGYFNEQFF
. | . | TRBJ2-4 | TRBV13 | TGTGCCAGCCGTAGGGCGGGTTCCAAAAACATTCAGTACTTC | CASRRAGSKNIQYF
. | TRBD2 | TRBJ2-7 | TRBV6-5 | TGTGCCAGCAGTTACTTGCGGGGGGGCGCCTACGAGCAGTACTTC | CASSYLRGGAYEQYF
. | . | TRBJ1-2 | TRBV5-6 | TGTGCCAGCAGCTTGGCCGGGGCTGGGAGCTATGGCTACACCTTC | CASSLAGAGSYGYTF
. | TRBD1 | TRBJ2-7 | TRBV11-2 | TGTGCCAGCAGTCGCGGACAGGGGGTTAATTTC | CASSRGQGVNF
. | TRBD1 | TRBJ1-1 | TRBV5-4 | TGTGCCAGCAGCCTCGACAGGGGGATGAACACTGAAGCTTTCTTT | CASSLDRGMNTEAFF
. | TRBD2 | TRBJ2-3 | TRBV5-4 | TGTGCCAGCAGGATAGCGGGGGGCCGCACAGATACGCAGTATTTT | CASRIAGGRTDTQYF
. | . | TRBJ1-1 | TRBV2 | TGTGCCAGCAACCTCTTTACAGTAAACACTGAAGCTTTCTTT | CASNLFTVNTEAFF
. | TRBD1 | TRBJ1-3 | TRBV28 | TGTGCCAGCACCTCGGACAGGGTACCGGGAAACACCATATATTTT | CASTSDRVPGNTIYF
. | TRBD1 | TRBJ2-2 | TRBV29-1 | TGCAGCGTTCCGGGACAGGGAACCACCGGGGAGCTGTTTTTT | CSVPGQGTTGELFF
. | . | TRBJ2-5 | TRBV5-5 | TGTGCCAGCAGCCTTACGGTGGGAGCCCAAGAGACCCAGTACTTC | CASSLTVGAQETQYF
. | . | TRBJ1-1 | TRBV6-5 | TGTGCCAGCAGTTACTCGGGGGGGAGCAACACTGAAGCTTTCTTT | CASSYSGGSNTEAFF
once | . | TRBJ2-2 | TRBV6-5 | TGTGCCAGCAGCCACTACTTAGGGAACACCGGGGAGCTGTTTTTT | CASSHYLGNTGELFF
. | TRBD2 | TRBJ2-1 | TRBV28 | TGTGCCAGCAGTTTAATACGCGGGGGGGCAGGGGAGCAGTTCTTC | CASSLIRGGAGEQFF
. | . | TRBJ2-3 | TRBV6-4 | TGTGCCAGCAGTGAAGAGGGGCAGGGCTTCACAGATACGCAGTATTTT | CASSEEGQGFTDTQYF
. | TRBD1 | TRBJ2-7 | TRBV14 | TGTGCCAGCAGCCAAGATCCCGCGCAGGGGGTCTACGAGCAGTACTTC | CASSQDPAQGVYEQYF
. | . | TRBJ2-7 | TRBV28 | TGTGCCAGCAGTTTATCCATTGGGGGTCCAAGCTCCTACGAGCAGTACTTC | CASSLSIGGPSSYEQYF
. | . | TRBJ1-3 | TRBV11-2 | TGTGCCAGCACCTCGGACAAGGACTACACCATATATTTT | CASTSDKDYTIYF
. | . | TRBJ1-1 | TRBV6-5 | TGTGCCAGCAGCCTAACGGGCAGTGAAGCTTTCTTT | CASSLTGSEAFF
. | TRBD1 | TRBJ2-2 | TRBV6-5 | TGTGCCAGCAGGACTGGGACAGACGGTACCGGGGAGCTGTTTTTT | CASRTGTDGTGELFF
. | . | TRBJ2-1 | TRBV5-1 | TGCGCCAGCAGCATTTTAGGGGATGAGCAGTTCTTC | CASSILGDEQFF
. | . | TRBJ1-1 | TRBV10-3 | TGTGCCATCAGTGAACCATTGGATGGCACTGAAGCTTTCTTT | CAISEPLDGTEAFF
. | . | TRBJ1-2 | TRBV27 | TGTGCCAGCAGTCAAAACATGGACAGCCAATATGGCTACACCTTC | CASSQNMDSQYGYTF
few | . | TRBJ1-2 | TRBV15 | TGTGCCACCAGCAGAATGGGTGTGGGGCAGCGGCGCTATGGCTACACCTTC | CATSRMGVGQRRYGYTF
. | TRBD2 | TRBJ2-4 | TRBV5-6 | TGTGCCAGCAGCTCCCCGGAGGTTAGCGGGAGAATTCAGTACTTC | CASSSPEVSGRIQYF
. | TRBD1 | TRBJ1-1 | TRBV29-1 | TGCAGCGTTGGGACAGGAGGCACTGAAGCTTTCTTT | CSVGTGGTEAFF
few | TRBD2 | TRBJ2-3 | TRBV30 | TGTGCCTGGAGTATCGGGACTAGCAGGGCAGATACGCAGTATTTT | CAWSIGTSRADTQYF
. | . | TRBJ2-2 | TRBV9 | TGTGCCAGCCTTCCCGGGACGGAGAACACCGGGGAGCTGTTTTTT | CASLPGTENTGELFF
once | TRBD1 | TRBJ1-2 | TRBV4-3 | TGCGCCAGCAGCCAAGATCAGGGGGAAGGCTACACCTTC | CASSQDQGEGYTF
. | . | TRBJ2-1 | TRBV11-2 | TGTGCCAGCAGCTTATTTAGCAGGGGGGCCAATGAGCAGTTCTTC | CASSLFSRGANEQFF
. | . | TRBJ2-2 | TRBV7-9 | TGTGCCAGCAGCAAGCAAGGGGGGTCAGCCGGGGAGCTGTTTTTT | CASSKQGGSAGELFF
. | . | TRBJ1-2 | TRBV28 | TGTGCCAGCAGTTTAGGCCCTAACTATGGCTACACCTTC | CASSLGPNYGYTF
. | . | TRBJ2-1 | TRBV27 | TGTGCCAGCAGTTTTTTGGGTCCGGGGAATGAGCAGTTCTTC | CASSFLGPGNEQFF